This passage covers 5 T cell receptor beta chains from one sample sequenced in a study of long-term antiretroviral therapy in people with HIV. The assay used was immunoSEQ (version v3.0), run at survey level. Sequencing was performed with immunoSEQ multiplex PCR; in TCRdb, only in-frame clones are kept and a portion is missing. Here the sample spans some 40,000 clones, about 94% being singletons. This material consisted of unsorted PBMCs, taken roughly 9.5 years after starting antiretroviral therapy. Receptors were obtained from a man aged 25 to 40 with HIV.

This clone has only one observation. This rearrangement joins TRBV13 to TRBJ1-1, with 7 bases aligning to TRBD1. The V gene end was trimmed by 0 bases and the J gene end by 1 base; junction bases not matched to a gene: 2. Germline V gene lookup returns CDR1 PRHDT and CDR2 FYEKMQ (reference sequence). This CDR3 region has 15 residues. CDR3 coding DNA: TGTGCCAGCAGCTTAGGGTACAGGGGGAACACTGAAGCTTTCTTT. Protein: CASSLGYRGNTEAFF.

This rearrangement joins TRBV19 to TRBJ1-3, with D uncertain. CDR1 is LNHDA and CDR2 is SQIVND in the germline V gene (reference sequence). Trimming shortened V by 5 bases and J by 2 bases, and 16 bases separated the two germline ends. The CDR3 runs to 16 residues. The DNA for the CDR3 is TGTGCCAGTAGTGACCCTGGATGGTCAGCTGGAAACACCATATATTTT. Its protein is CASSDPGWSAGNTIYF.

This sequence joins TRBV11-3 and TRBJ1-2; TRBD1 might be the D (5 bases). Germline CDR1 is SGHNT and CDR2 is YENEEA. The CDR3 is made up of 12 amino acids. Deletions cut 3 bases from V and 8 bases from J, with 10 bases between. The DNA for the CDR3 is TGTGCCAGCAGCTTCAGGGCGTCCGGCTACACCTTC. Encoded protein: CASSFRASGYTF.

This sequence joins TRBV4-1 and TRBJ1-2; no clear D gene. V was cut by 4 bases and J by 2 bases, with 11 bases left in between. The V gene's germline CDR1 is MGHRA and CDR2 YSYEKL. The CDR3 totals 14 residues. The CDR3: CASSPTEFNYGYTF. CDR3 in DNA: TGCGCCAGCAGCCCTACAGAATTCAACTATGGCTACACCTTC.

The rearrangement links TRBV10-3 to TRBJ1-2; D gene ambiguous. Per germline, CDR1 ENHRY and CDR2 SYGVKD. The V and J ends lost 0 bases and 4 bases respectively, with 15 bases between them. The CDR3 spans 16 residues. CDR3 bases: TGTGCCATCAGTGAGTCTCAGGTTCGGGGAACCTATGGCTACACCTTC. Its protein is CAISESQVRGTYGYTF.